The 3 T cell receptor beta chains in this list originate from one sample, sequenced in a study of neurological immune-mediated disorders. In TCRdb, the 5' RACE reads were re-called with MiXCR into one record per CDR3 protein. The table records 100,000 or so distinct CDR3 sequences, about 3.8% of them present only once. Input material: PBMCs. The receptor set was obtained from a woman between 18 and 30 years old with multiple sclerosis.

This clonotype has at least ten counts. J is TRBJ2-5 and V is TRBV27; the D gene could be TRBD1 or TRBD2 (7 bases each). V lost 4 bases and J lost 5, with 14 bases in between. This CDR3 region has 14 residues. Germline V lookup: CDR1 MNHEY, CDR2 SMNVEV (reference sequence). In DNA form, the CDR3 reads TGTGCCAGCAGTTATGACAGGGAGGGGGAGACCCAGTACTTC. It is translated as CASSYDREGETQYF.

This clonotype was counted ten times or more. The chain combines TRBV6-1 with TRBJ2-5; D is undetermined. CDR1 MNHNS and CDR2 SASEGT come from the germline V gene. Trimming removed 1 base at V and 3 bases at J, with 12 bases between. This CDR3 region has 15 residues. Here the CDR3 reads CASSEGTWAKETQYF. DNA of the CDR3: TGTGCCAGCAGTGAAGGGACCTGGGCTAAAGAGACCCAGTACTTC.

There are many counts of this clonotype. This sequence joins TRBV5-6 and TRBJ2-7, with TRBD2 matching 8 bases. CDR3 size: 16 residues. Germline assignment: CDR1 SGHDT and CDR2 YYEEEE. With 4 bases clipped from V and 3 bases from J, the junction kept 12 bases outside the gene matches. Written as DNA, the CDR3 is TGTGCCAGCAGCCCCTCCCGGGGGGGAAAAGTCTACGAGCAGTACTTC. Protein sequence: CASSPSRGGKVYEQYF.